These 22 T cell receptor beta chains were sequenced from one sample in a study of PD-1 blockade in classical Hodgkin lymphoma. Profiling relied on immunoSEQ multiplex PCR, and the TCRdb table lists in-frame clones only, not all of them. The sample carries under 30,000 clones, about 65% recorded once. All patients relapsed after autologous stem cell transplantation, and brentuximab vedotin exposure varied. The starting material was peripheral blood mononuclear cells (PBMCs), obtained at baseline. These receptors all come from a human donor with classical Hodgkin lymphoma.

This sequence joins TRBV5-1 and TRBJ2-7; 11 bases align to TRBD1. V lost 4 bases and J lost 2; bases outside the gene matches: 8. CDR3 length: 16 amino acids. The V gene's germline CDR1 is SGHRS and CDR2 YFSETQ. The CDR3 region is CASSRTGGIGPYEQYF. The CDR3 bases are TGCGCCAGCAGCCGGACAGGGGGCATCGGCCCCTACGAGCAGTACTTC.

The V and J genes are TRBV10-2 and TRBJ2-3; D might be TRBD2 (5 bases). Germline V gives CDR1 WSHSY, CDR2 SAAADI. The CDR3 totals 13 residues. V was pared by 4 bases and J by 1 base, with 6 bases between. Here the CDR3 DNA reads TGCGCCAGCAGTGTGGGAGGCACAGATACGCAGTATTTT. Translated, it gives CASSVGGTDTQYF.

CDR3 bases: TGTGCCAGCAGCTCCGGGGGCAGCTCTGGAAACACCATATATTTT. This encodes CASSSGGSSGNTIYF. The V call is TRBV7-2, the J call TRBJ1-3, with TRBD1 as a possible D gene (6 bases). Between the trimmed V and J ends, which lost 4 bases and 0 bases, there was a span of 10 bases. CDR3 length equals 15 residues. Germline CDR1 reads SGHTA; CDR2 reads FQGNSA.

This clone occurred a few times. The rearrangement joins TRBV5-4 to TRBJ2-1, with 8 bases that match TRBD2. Germline V gene lookup returns CDR1 SGHNT and CDR2 YYREEE (reference sequence). V shed 4 bases and J 4 bases; nucleotides not matched to a gene: 10. CDR3 size: 16 residues. The CDR3 DNA reads as TGTGCCAGCAGCCCAACCGGGACTAGGGGGTACAATGAGCAGTTCTTC. Protein: CASSPTGTRGYNEQFF.

V is TRBV5-1 and J is TRBJ2-3, with D hard to call. CDR1 is SGHRS and CDR2 is YFSETQ in the germline V gene. The CDR3 has 13 residues. V was shortened by 5 bases and J by 4 bases, with 11 bases between the two germline ends. The CDR3 sequence: CASSIPGADTQYF. In DNA, the CDR3 is TGCGCCAGCAGTATTCCTGGGGCAGATACGCAGTATTTT. Supplemented by reference TRBV5-1 and TRBJ2-3, the full variable domain reads KAGVTQTPRYLIKTRGQQVTLSCSPISGHRSVSWYQQTPGQGLQFLFEYFSETQRNKGNFPGRFSGRQFSNSRSEMNVSTLELGDSALYLCASSIPGADTQYFGPGTRLTVL.

In its sample, this clone was seen once. The DNA of the CDR3 is TGTGCCAGCAGTTGGACAGGGGGGAACACCGGGGAGCTGTTTTTT. Encoded protein: CASSWTGGNTGELFF. The J gene is TRBJ2-2, the V gene TRBV2, with 10 bases lining up with TRBD1. The CDR3 contains 15 residues. CDR1 is SNHLY, CDR2 FYNNEI, per germline. Trimming took 5 bases from V and 1 from J; bases not matched to a gene: 1.

The genes are TRBV5-1 and TRBJ1-1; TRBD1 is a possible D gene (5 bases). Per the germline V gene, CDR1 is SGHRS and CDR2 is YFSETQ. The CDR3 is 15 residues long. The V and J ends lost 4 bases and 1 base respectively, with 14 bases between them. The CDR3 loop reads CASSPRGPQNTEAFF. DNA for the CDR3: TGCGCCAGCAGCCCTAGGGGACCGCAGAACACTGAAGCTTTCTTT.

The chain uses TRBV18 and TRBJ2-2; D may be TRBD1 or TRBD2 (5 bases each). The V end lost 3 bases, the J end lost 6 bases, and 26 bases lay between the germline ends. Looked up from germline, CDR1 is KGHSH and CDR2 is LQKENI. The CDR3 covers 19 residues. CDR3 protein: CASSPAGTVGPRGPGELFF. The CDR3 nucleotides read TGTGCCAGCTCACCTGCCGGGACGGTGGGACCAAGGGGTCCCGGGGAGCTGTTTTTT.

This clone is categorized as medium-sized. The chain uses TRBV5-1 and TRBJ1-3; no clear D gene. Looked up from germline, CDR1 is SGHRS and CDR2 is YFSETQ. The germline V and J ends were trimmed by 0 bases and 0 bases, with 16 bases remaining between them. CDR3 length: 18 residues. The CDR3 region is CASSLGVLGRSSGNTIYF. The DNA of the CDR3 is TGCGCCAGCAGCTTGGGGGTTCTTGGACGGAGCTCTGGAAACACCATATATTTT.

The gene calls are TRBV9 and TRBJ2-2, with D maybe TRBD2 (5 bases). CDR3 size: 15 residues. V was clipped by 3 bases and J by 7 bases, with 16 bases between them. From germline, CDR1 is SGDLS and CDR2 YYNGEE. CDR3: CASSAGITDNGELFF. CDR3 nucleotides: TGTGCCAGCAGCGCCGGGATCACTGACAACGGGGAGCTGTTTTTT.

This chain connects TRBV6-6 to TRBJ2-5; D is undetermined. Germline lookup yields CDR1 MNHNY and CDR2 SVGAGI (reference sequence). V gave up 0 bases and J gave up 1 base, with 6 bases separating them. The CDR3 loop spans 14 amino acids. The CDR3 DNA sequence: TGTGCCAGCAGTTACTCGATGGCCCAAGAGACCCAGTACTTC. Translating it yields CASSYSMAQETQYF.

The chain joins TRBV5-1 to TRBJ1-2; 7 bases map to TRBD1. Germline V lookup: CDR1 SGHRS, CDR2 YFSETQ. The CDR3 is made up of 16 amino acids. The J segment lost 0 bases and the V segment lost 4 bases, leaving 9 bases of the junction unmatched. CDR3 nucleotide sequence: TGCGCCAGCAGCGGGTCCGGGACAGCGACTAACTATGGCTACACCTTC. As protein: CASSGSGTATNYGYTF.

The rearrangement links TRBV18 to TRBJ1-1, with D unresolved. Trimming removed 1 base at V and 0 bases at J, with 9 bases between. The CDR3 is made up of 15 amino acids. From germline, CDR1 is KGHSH and CDR2 LQKENI. As DNA, the CDR3 is TGTGCCAGCTCACCACGGCAGTCCATGAACACTGAAGCTTTCTTT. It specifies CASSPRQSMNTEAFF.

This clone appeared a single time. The chain recombines TRBV5-1 with TRBJ2-5; 11 nucleotides line up with TRBD1. J lost 5 bases, V lost 4 bases, and 7 bases had no gene match. The CDR3 has 15 amino acids. Germline V gene sequence: CDR1 SGHRS, CDR2 YFSETQ. CDR3 nucleotide sequence: TGCGCCAGCAGCACGGGGACAGGGGGATGGGAGACCCAGTACTTC. Translating gives CASSTGTGGWETQYF. Together with reference TRBV5-1 and TRBJ2-5, the CDR3 gives the full variable domain: KAGVTQTPRYLIKTRGQQVTLSCSPISGHRSVSWYQQTPGQGLQFLFEYFSETQRNKGNFPGRFSGRQFSNSRSEMNVSTLELGDSALYLCASSTGTGGWETQYFGPGTRLLVL.

The J gene is TRBJ1-5, the V gene TRBV7-2; 8 nucleotides line up with TRBD1. There are 14 residues in the CDR3. In germline, CDR1 is SGHTA, CDR2 FQGNSA. After removal of 6 bases from V and 6 bases from J, the junction contained 7 bases not matched to a gene. CDR3 sequence (DNA): TGTGCCAGCAGTTCGACAGGGGAGAGTCAGCCCCAGCATTTT. Translated: CASSSTGESQPQHF.

This clone occurred a few times. The chain carries TRBV4-2 and TRBJ2-7, with 7 bases that match TRBD2. The CDR3 is made up of 14 amino acids. With 1 base clipped from V and 4 bases from J, the junction kept 4 bases outside the gene matches. The germline V gene has CDR1 LGHNA and CDR2 YNFKEQ. In DNA form, the CDR3 reads TGTGCCAGCAGCCAAGGTGCGGGAGATTACGAGCAGTACTTC. It encodes CASSQGAGDYEQYF.

The chain has TRBV27 and TRBJ2-2; TRBD2 aligns across 12 bases. V lost 1 base to trimming and J lost 4 bases; unmatched junction nucleotides: 7. Looked up from germline, CDR1 is MNHEY and CDR2 is SMNVEV (reference sequence). The CDR3 is made up of 18 amino acids. CDR3 in DNA: TGTGCCAGCAGTTTATATCGGACTAGCGGGATTATCACCGGGGAGCTGTTTTTT. Encoded protein: CASSLYRTSGIITGELFF.

The sample holds a few counts of this clone. The gene calls are TRBV19 and TRBJ1-1; 8 bases are a match to TRBD1. The CDR3 has 13 residues. Germline values: CDR1 LNHDA, CDR2 SQIVND (reference sequence). The trim removed 7 bases at V and 3 bases at J, leaving 4 bases unmatched. CDR3 sequence: CASNNRGYTEAFF. CDR3 nucleotides: TGTGCCAGTAATAACAGGGGGTACACTGAAGCTTTCTTT.

J is TRBJ2-2 and V is TRBV5-4; 8 bases fit TRBD2. The V gene end was trimmed by 2 bases and the J gene end by 6 bases; junction bases not matched to a gene: 6. Germline loops: CDR1 SGHNT, CDR2 YYREEE (reference sequence). The CDR3 runs 15 residues. Here the CDR3 reads CASSFGRGAPGELFF. In nucleotides, the CDR3 is TGTGCCAGCAGCTTCGGGCGGGGGGCCCCCGGGGAGCTGTTTTTT.

The chain carries TRBV10-3 and TRBJ2-6; no firm D call. The CDR3 runs 14 residues. Germline V gene lookup returns CDR1 ENHRY and CDR2 SYGVKD. With 6 bases removed from V and 0 bases from J, the gap between germline ends came to 6 bases. CDR3 nucleotide sequence: TGTGCCATCAGACCGGACTCTGGGGCCAACGTCCTGACTTTC. Translated: CAIRPDSGANVLTF.

This clone was counted only a few times. The chain combines TRBV21-1 with TRBJ2-4. TRBV21-1 is tagged as a pseudogene. This CDR3 has 21 residues. CDR3 bases: TGTGCCAGCAGCACTCCTCGCCCCGGGACCGCGTTAACTCCAATCAAAAACATTCAGTACTTC. As protein: CASSTPRPGTALTPIKNIQYF.

The chain carries TRBV28 and TRBJ1-2; TRBD1 might be the D (6 bases). CDR3 length: 16 residues. V was trimmed by 4 bases and J by 4 bases, leaving 19 bases between them. CDR1 MDHEN and CDR2 SYDVKM come from the germline V gene. CDR3 protein: CASSSLGGGLTYGYTF. DNA for the CDR3: TGTGCCAGCAGTTCCCTGGGAGGGGGTTTGACCTATGGCTACACCTTC.